Listed below are T cell receptor beta chains from one sample, sequenced in a study of blood T cell repertoires in COVID-19. Sequencing was performed with immunoSEQ multiplex PCR; in TCRdb, only in-frame clones are kept and a portion is missing. The data hold 230,000 or so clones, with about 90% observed a single time. The specimen sequenced was peripheral blood. The source of these receptors is a man aged 40-49 years with active or convalescent COVID-19. Both conserved end residues are part of each CDR3. The order of the fields is J gene, clone size, D gene, V gene, CDR3 DNA, CDR3 protein. D genes are given only for firm matches. Expanded clones get a size class; other rows say once, few or many, or leave the size out.

TRBJ1-1,.,TRBD1,TRBV7-2,TGTGCCAGCAGCTTTTGGACAGGGGGCCTGAACACTGAAGCTTTCTTT,CASSFWTGGLNTEAFF
TRBJ2-2,.,.,TRBV27,TGTGCCAGCGGACCAGGACTAAGCGGATACACCGGGGAGCTGTTTTTT,CASGPGLSGYTGELFF
TRBJ1-6,few,.,TRBV2,TGTGCCAGCAGTTGGCAGGGAAATAATTCACCCCTCCACTTT,CASSWQGNNSPLHF
TRBJ1-2,once,.,TRBV10-3,TGTGCCATCAGTGGTGGGGGGGACTATGGCTACACCTTC,CAISGGGDYGYTF
TRBJ2-7,few,.,TRBV28,TGTGCCAGCAGTTTCCATAGGTCTAGCTCCTACGAGCAGTACTTC,CASSFHRSSSYEQYF
TRBJ2-1,.,TRBD2,TRBV5-5,TGTGCCAGCAGCTTAGCGCCAACTAGCGGGGTTAATGAGCAGTTCTTC,CASSLAPTSGVNEQFF
TRBJ1-4,.,.,TRBV27,TGTGCCAGCAGCCTGGGGGGGGCAGGTAATGAAAAACTGTTTTTT,CASSLGGAGNEKLFF
TRBJ1-2,.,.,TRBV5-8,TGTGCCAGCAGCTTGGTTCCTCCTAACTATGGCTACACCTTC,CASSLVPPNYGYTF
TRBJ1-4,.,.,TRBV5-6,TGTGCCAGCAGCTTGGGTCCGGGATCAACTAATGAAAAACTGTTTTTT,CASSLGPGSTNEKLFF
TRBJ2-5,few,TRBD1,TRBV5-1,TGCGCCAGCAGCTTTACAGGGGGCAGAGAGACCCAGTACTTC,CASSFTGGRETQYF
TRBJ2-2,.,.,TRBV12-5,TGTGCTAGTGGTTTGGATATTGAGACCGGGGAGCTGTTTTTT,CASGLDIETGELFF
TRBJ1-6,.,.,TRBV30,TGTGCCTGGGGGGCCCTTTCCCTCCACTTT,CAWGALSLHF
TRBJ1-2,.,TRBD1,TRBV4-1,TGCGCCAGCAGCCATAAAACCGGACAGGGAGATGGCTACACCTTC,CASSHKTGQGDGYTF
TRBJ2-2,.,TRBD2,TRBV5-1,TGCGCCAGCAGCTTACAAGCGGGAGGGGCTGTGAACACCGGGGAGCTGTTTTTT,CASSLQAGGAVNTGELFF
TRBJ1-2,.,.,TRBV5-6,TGTGCCAGCAGCTTCGACGGGAACGGCTACACCTTC,CASSFDGNGYTF
TRBJ1-1,.,.,TRBV20-1,TGCAGTGCTAGAGCGCGGACTGAAGCTTTCTTT,CSARARTEAFF
TRBJ1-6,medium-sized,TRBD1,TRBV2,TGTGCCAGCAGTGGGGACAGCCTACCCCTCCACTTT,CASSGDSLPLHF
TRBJ2-3,.,.,TRBV6-5,TGTGCCAGCAGTCGAGGAGATACGCAGTATTTT,CASSRGDTQYF
TRBJ2-7,.,TRBD1,TRBV11-1,TGTGCCGTAACTCGGACAGGGAGTCCCTACGAGCAGTACTTC,CAVTRTGSPYEQYF
TRBJ2-3,.,TRBD2,TRBV28,TGTGCCAGCCGGGTGGGACTAGCGGTAACAGATACGCAGTATTTT,CASRVGLAVTDTQYF
TRBJ2-3,.,TRBD2,TRBV6-1,TGTGCCAGCAGTGTAGCGGGGGAGGGGGATACGCAGTATTTT,CASSVAGEGDTQYF
TRBJ1-2,few,.,TRBV28,TGTGCCAGCAGTTTTTCAGGATCTCGCTATGGCTACACCTTC,CASSFSGSRYGYTF
TRBJ2-7,.,TRBD2,TRBV7-6,TGTGCCAGCAGCGCCGGACTAGCGGGAGGGCCAGGGGAGCAGTACTTC,CASSAGLAGGPGEQYF
TRBJ1-5,.,TRBD1,TRBV19,TGTGCCAGTAGCCCGCAGGGGGGCCATCAGCCCCAGCATTTT,CASSPQGGHQPQHF
TRBJ2-3,.,TRBD1,TRBV9,TGTGCCAGCAGTTCAACAGGGGCCCCAGATACGCAGTATTTT,CASSSTGAPDTQYF
TRBJ1-4,.,TRBD1,TRBV28,TGTGCCACCACGGGACAGGGAGGTCGGGTAAATGAAAAACTGTTTTTT,CATTGQGGRVNEKLFF
TRBJ1-1,.,.,TRBV7-8,TGTGCCAGCAGCGGAACCTATTTACAGGGTTTTGACACTGAAGCTTTCTTT,CASSGTYLQGFDTEAFF
TRBJ2-1,.,TRBD1,TRBV28,TGTGCCAGCACCGGGACAGGGCTTACGAATGAGCAGTTCTTC,CASTGTGLTNEQFF
TRBJ1-4,few,TRBD1,TRBV15,TGTGCCACCAGCAAGAGCCCGGGACAGGCAGCGAATAATGAAAAACTGTTTTTT,CATSKSPGQAANNEKLFF
TRBJ2-5,.,TRBD2,TRBV5-1,TGCGCCAGCAGCTCCCTGGGGACTAGCGGGAGGTGGGAGACCCAGTACTTC,CASSSLGTSGRWETQYF
TRBJ1-6,few,TRBD1,TRBV7-8,TGTGCCAGCAGCTTAAGTGGGACAGGTGGTAATTCACCCCTCCACTTT,CASSLSGTGGNSPLHF
TRBJ2-1,.,.,TRBV12-3/TRBV12-4,TGTGCCAGCAGTCCCACTTACAATGAGCAGTTCTTC,CASSPTYNEQFF
TRBJ2-1,.,TRBD2,TRBV2,TGTGCCAGCAAAAGGGATAGCGGGAGGAATGAGCAGTTCTTC,CASKRDSGRNEQFF
TRBJ2-5,.,TRBD2,TRBV5-4,TGTGCCAGCAGCTTGGGACTAGCGGGGGACCAAGAGACCCAGTACTTC,CASSLGLAGDQETQYF
TRBJ1-6,.,.,TRBV5-1,TGCGCCAGCAGCTTGACTAGTCAAAGCTCCTATAATTCACCCCTCCACTTT,CASSLTSQSSYNSPLHF
TRBJ1-2,.,.,TRBV28,TGTGCCAGCAGTCAGGGGCCTAGGGGCTACACCTTC,CASSQGPRGYTF
TRBJ2-1,once,TRBD1,TRBV5-1,TGCGCCAGCAGCTTGGCAGGGGGCGAAAATGAGCAGTTCTTC,CASSLAGGENEQFF
TRBJ2-2,few,TRBD1,TRBV6-5,TGTGCCAGCAGGACAGGGGACACCGGGGAGCTGTTTTTT,CASRTGDTGELFF
TRBJ1-5,.,.,TRBV21-1,TGTGCCAGCAGCACCACACGCCACAGGGACGACCCCCCCACGCGGAGTCAGCCCCAGCATTTT,CASSTTRHRDDPPTRSQPQHF